The sequence of this TCR beta chain was determined in a study of blood T cell repertoires in COVID-19. The protocol was immunoSEQ multiplex PCR, while the TCRdb copy is restricted to in-frame clones and leaves out a portion. The sample lists 150,000 to 200,000 clones, about 85% seen once, with 25% to 30% in the top ten. The TCR originated in a man aged 55-75 years with acute or convalescent COVID-19. Source material: peripheral blood.

In DNA form, the CDR3 reads TGTGCCAGCAGCTTCAGTGGAGGGAGTAGTCCGCCCCAGCATTTT. This translates into CASSFSGGSSPPQHF. This chain links TRBV5-6 with TRBJ1-5; D uncertain. This CDR3 is 15 amino acids long. Trimming shortened V by 2 bases and J by 9 bases, and 18 bases separated the two germline ends. Germline V CDR1 and CDR2: SGHDT, YYEEEE. Combining the CDR3 with reference TRBV5-6 and TRBJ1-5 gives the whole variable domain DAGVTQSPTHLIKTRGQQVTLRCSPKSGHDTVSWYQQALGQGPQFIFQYYEEEERQRGNFPDRFSGHQFPNYSSELNVNALLLGDSALYLCASSFSGGSSPPQHFGDGTRLSIL.